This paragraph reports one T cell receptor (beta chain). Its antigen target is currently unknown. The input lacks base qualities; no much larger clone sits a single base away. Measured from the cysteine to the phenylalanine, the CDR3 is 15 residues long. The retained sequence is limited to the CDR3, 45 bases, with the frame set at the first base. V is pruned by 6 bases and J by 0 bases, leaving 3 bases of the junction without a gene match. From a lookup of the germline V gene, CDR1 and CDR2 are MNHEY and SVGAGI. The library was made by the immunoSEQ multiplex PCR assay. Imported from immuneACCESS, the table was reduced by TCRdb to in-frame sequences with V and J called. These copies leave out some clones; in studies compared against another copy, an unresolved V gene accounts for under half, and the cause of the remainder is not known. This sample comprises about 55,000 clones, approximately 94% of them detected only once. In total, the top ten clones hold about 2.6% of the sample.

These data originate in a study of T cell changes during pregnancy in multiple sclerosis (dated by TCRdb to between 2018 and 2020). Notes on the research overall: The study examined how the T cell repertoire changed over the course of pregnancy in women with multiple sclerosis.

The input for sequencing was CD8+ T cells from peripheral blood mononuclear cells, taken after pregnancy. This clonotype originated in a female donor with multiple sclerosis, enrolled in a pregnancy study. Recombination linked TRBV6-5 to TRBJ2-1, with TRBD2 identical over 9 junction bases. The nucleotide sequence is TGTGCCAGCAGCCTAGCGGGGAGCTCCTACAATGAGCAGTTCTTC. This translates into CASSLAGSSYNEQFF.